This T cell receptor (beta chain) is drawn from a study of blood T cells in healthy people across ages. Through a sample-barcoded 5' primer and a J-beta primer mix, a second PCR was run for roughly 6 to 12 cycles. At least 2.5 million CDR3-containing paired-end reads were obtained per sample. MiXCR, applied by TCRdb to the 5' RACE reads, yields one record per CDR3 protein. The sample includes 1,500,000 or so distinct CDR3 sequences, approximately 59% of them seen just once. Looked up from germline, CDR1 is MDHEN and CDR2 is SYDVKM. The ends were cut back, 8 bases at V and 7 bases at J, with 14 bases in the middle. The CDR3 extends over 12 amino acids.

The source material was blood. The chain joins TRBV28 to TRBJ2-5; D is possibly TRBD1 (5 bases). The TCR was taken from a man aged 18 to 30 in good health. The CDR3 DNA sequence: TGTGCCAGCTCCAAGCCCACAGGGACCCAGTACTTC. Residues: CASSKPTGTQYF.